These 23 T cell receptor beta chains were sequenced from one sample in a study of shared T cell receptors in the human thymus. Sequencing used immunoSEQ multiplex PCR; TCRdb keeps in-frame clones, though not all of them. The top ten hold over 0.008% of the sample, which has about 660,000 clones, approximately 87% seen once. These data were also reused for a study on human thymus T cells.

Source material: thymocytes. All receptors come from a boy under two years old with a congenital heart defect.

The V and J genes are TRBV10-1 and TRBJ2-6; the D gene is possibly TRBD1 (6 bases). V was shortened by 6 bases and J by 0 bases, with 24 bases between the two germline ends. Germline V gene sequence: CDR1 WNHNN, CDR2 SYGVQD (reference sequence). The CDR3 runs to 20 residues. The CDR3 sequence is CASSPDSGRPINSGANVLTF. CDR3 nucleotide sequence: TGCGCCAGCAGCCCGGACAGTGGAAGACCCATTAACTCTGGGGCCAACGTCCTGACTTTC.

The rearrangement links TRBV20-1 to TRBJ2-7, with D perhaps matching TRBD2 (6 bases). Trimming cost V 5 bases and J 7 bases, with 12 bases left between them. Germline V gene sequence: CDR1 DFQATT, CDR2 SNEGSKA (reference sequence). CDR3 length equals 11 residues. The CDR3 DNA follows: TGCAGTGCTCGGGCGGGGTGGGAGCAGTACTTC. Translation gives CSARAGWEQYF.

The V and J genes are TRBV29-1 and TRBJ1-1, with D unresolved. This CDR3 is built from 16 residues. V shed 1 base and J shed 7 bases, with 22 bases lying between them. CDR1 and CDR2 (germline): SQVTM, ANQGSEA. The CDR3 is CSVEVGDWEVEGEAFF. For the CDR3, the DNA is TGCAGCGTTGAAGTAGGCGATTGGGAAGTAGAGGGTGAAGCTTTCTTT.

This clone was detected once. The V and J genes are TRBV28 and TRBJ1-5, with 8 bases aligning to TRBD1. Germline-derived CDR1 and CDR2 are MDHEN and SYDVKM. The CDR3 has 16 amino acids. The ends lost 3 bases at V and 2 bases at J; junction bases unmatched: 6. CDR3 sequence: CASSLETGEGNQPQHF. The CDR3 region has the DNA TGTGCCAGCAGTTTGGAGACAGGGGAGGGCAATCAGCCCCAGCATTTT.

The chain couples TRBV4-2 to TRBJ2-7; D possibly corresponds to TRBD1 (6 bases). Trimming removed 4 bases at V and 2 bases at J, with 18 bases between. CDR1 is LGHNA, CDR2 YNFKEQ, per germline. The CDR3 extends over 16 amino acids. In DNA, the CDR3 is TGTGCCAGCAGCCCGATGGGGACACAGCGCCCCTACGAGCAGTACTTC. It encodes CASSPMGTQRPYEQYF.

This clone was detected once. The CDR3 spells CASSQTDRDPNEKLFF. CDR3 DNA: TGCGCCAGCAGCCAAACCGACAGGGACCCTAATGAAAAACTGTTTTTT. The V and J genes are TRBV4-1 and TRBJ1-4; 7 nucleotides align to TRBD1. CDR3 length equals 16 residues. Germline V gene data show CDR1 as MGHRA and CDR2 as YSYEKL. Trimming took 2 bases from V and 3 from J; bases not matched to a gene: 6.

This clone appeared a single time. The genes are TRBV21-1 and TRBJ2-1; TRBD1 is the table's D call and was not checked against the DNA. TRBV21-1 is a pseudogene segment. The CDR3 contains 15 residues. CDR3 coding DNA: TGTGCCAGCAGCCATGAAGGGGCACGCCCGGTTGAGCAGTTCTTC. Translated: CASSHEGARPVEQFF.

CDR3 in DNA: TGTGCCAGCAGTTCGACCCTCAGGGAATCGGACTCCTACGAGCAGTACTTC. It translates to CASSSTLRESDSYEQYF. V and J are TRBV27 and TRBJ2-7, with a possible D match to TRBD1 (5 bases). Deletions cut 4 bases from V and 0 bases from J, with 19 bases between. Germline CDR1 and CDR2: MNHEY and SMNVEV (reference sequence). The CDR3 runs to 17 residues.

The gene calls are TRBV7-9 and TRBJ1-2; D call uncertain. V lost 1 base, J lost 6 bases, and 12 bases lay in between. The germline gives CDR1 SEHNR, CDR2 FQNEAQ (reference sequence). This CDR3 contains 14 residues. This CDR3 reads CASSLVEGSDGYTF. DNA for the CDR3: TGTGCCAGCAGCTTAGTGGAGGGCTCGGATGGCTACACCTTC.

The rearrangement uses TRBV11-3 and TRBJ2-7; D gene unclear. The V end lost 4 bases, the J end lost 0 bases, and 10 bases lay between the germline ends. From germline, CDR1 is SGHNT and CDR2 YENEEA. This CDR3 region has 14 residues. CDR3 region: CASSSETGSYEQYF. The CDR3 region has the DNA TGTGCCAGCAGCTCGGAGACCGGCTCCTACGAGCAGTACTTC.

The chain has TRBV10-1 and TRBJ2-7; D perhaps matches TRBD2 (6 bases). Between the trimmed V and J ends, which lost 7 bases and 4 bases, there was a span of 20 bases. CDR1 is WNHNN, CDR2 SYGVQD, per germline (reference sequence). This CDR3 is 15 amino acids long. The CDR3 spells CASKPLARIVYEQYF. The CDR3 DNA is TGCGCCAGCAAACCCCTAGCGAGGATAGTGTACGAGCAGTACTTC.

The CDR3 DNA is TGCGCCAGCAGCCAAGAATGGCTAGCGGGAACCCCTGGGGTCTCCGAGCAGTACTTC. This gives the protein CASSQEWLAGTPGVSEQYF. The chain employs TRBV4-3 and TRBJ2-7; 9 nucleotides match TRBD2. With 0 bases clipped from V and 6 bases from J, the junction kept 18 bases outside the gene matches. This CDR3 contains 19 residues. CDR1 and CDR2 from the germline V gene are LGHNA and YSLEER.

Turning to this clone: Relative to the germline gene, one junction end is altered; a read error may explain this. The CDR3 sequence: CASSLAPGGETQYF. CDR3 bases: TGTGCTAGCAGCTTAGCGCCCGGGGGGGAGACCCAGTACTTC. This rearrangement joins TRBV7-7 to TRBJ2-5; 7 bases map to TRBD2. The V gene's germline CDR1 is SSHAT and CDR2 FNYEAQ (reference sequence). This CDR3 is built from 14 residues.

The V and J genes are TRBV28 and TRBJ2-7, with 8 bases aligning to TRBD2. The CDR3 consists of 14 residues. Per the germline V gene, CDR1 is MDHEN and CDR2 is SYDVKM. J gave up 2 bases and V 7 bases, and 7 bases lay outside the gene matches. CDR3 nucleotides: TGTGCCAGCACCCACACGGGGGGGGCCTACGAGCAGTACTTC. Amino acids: CASTHTGGAYEQYF. The full variable domain, in which reference TRBV28 and TRBJ2-7 provide the parts outside the CDR3, is DVKVTQSSRYLVKRTGEKVFLECVQDMDHENMFWYRQDPGLGLRLIYFSYDVKMKEKGDIPEGYSVSREKKERFSLILESASTNQTSMYLCASTHTGGAYEQYFGPGTRLTVT.

The chain employs TRBV6-6 and TRBJ2-1; D ambiguous. The germline V gene encodes CDR1 MNHNY and CDR2 SVGAGI (reference sequence). Trimming shortened V by 0 bases and J by 0 bases, and 9 bases separated the two germline ends. The CDR3 is 16 amino acids. CDR3 sequence reads: CASSYSGVRSYNEQFF. The CDR3 bases are TGTGCCAGCAGTTACTCGGGCGTACGCTCCTACAATGAGCAGTTCTTC.

The V call is TRBV11-3, the J call TRBJ2-7, with 8 bases aligning to TRBD2. The CDR3 extends over 19 amino acids. V trimming: 0 bases; J trimming: 6 bases; junction bases outside the gene matches: 19. CDR1 is SGHNT, CDR2 YENEEA, per germline. As DNA, the CDR3 is TGTGCCAGCAGCTTAGATCACCCACGGCCCGGGACTAGTTGGTGCGAGCAGTACTTC. Protein: CASSLDHPRPGTSWCEQYF.

The chain joins TRBV2 to TRBJ2-7, with a weak D call TRBD1 (6 bases). This CDR3 has 11 residues. Germline V gene lookup returns CDR1 SNHLY and CDR2 FYNNEI. V shed 5 bases and J shed 9 bases, with 11 bases lying between them. The CDR3 nucleotides read TGTGCCAGCAGTAGGCAGGGGCTGCAGTACTTC. Translating it yields CASSRQGLQYF.

The chain recombines TRBV29-1 with TRBJ1-1; 10 bases are shared with TRBD1. This CDR3 is built from 14 residues. Trimming took 3 bases from V and 5 from J; bases not matched to a gene: 6. CDR1 SQVTM and CDR2 ANQGSEA come from the germline V gene. The CDR3 bases are TGCAGCGTTGAGATGGGACAGGGGCGGACTGAAGCTTTCTTT. Translation gives CSVEMGQGRTEAFF.

The V call is TRBV7-2, the J call TRBJ2-3; D call uncertain. The V gene's germline CDR1 is SGHTA and CDR2 FQGNSA. V dropped 2 bases and J dropped 3 bases, with 9 bases sitting between them. The CDR3 is made up of 14 amino acids. CDR3 residues: CASSLRGTTDTQYF. Written as DNA, the CDR3 is TGTGCCAGCAGCTTACGAGGTACAACAGATACGCAGTATTTT.

The V call is TRBV28, the J call TRBJ2-4; TRBD2 agrees at 8 bases. With V trimmed by 9 bases and J by 6 bases, 10 bases remained unmatched. Germline loops: CDR1 MDHEN, CDR2 SYDVKM. This CDR3 contains 14 residues. Here the CDR3 reads CASRPGLELNIQYF. CDR3 DNA: TGTGCCAGTCGACCGGGACTAGAGTTAAACATTCAGTACTTC.

This chain links TRBV5-1 with TRBJ2-2; 13 bases line up with TRBD2. CDR3 length: 18 amino acids. Unmatched junction bases numbered 11, after V lost 3 bases and J lost 6 bases. From germline, CDR1 is SGHRS and CDR2 YFSETQ. The CDR3: CASSWRTSGRGGAGELFF. The CDR3 DNA follows: TGCGCCAGCAGCTGGAGAACTAGCGGGAGGGGGGGCGCCGGGGAGCTGTTTTTT.

V is TRBV5-6 and J is TRBJ2-5, with a weak D call TRBD1 (5 bases). The CDR3 is 17 residues long. V was trimmed by 0 bases and J by 5 bases, leaving 20 bases between them. Per germline, CDR1 SGHDT and CDR2 YYEEEE. This chain's CDR3 is CASSLAGLGVRTETQYF. The CDR3 DNA sequence: TGTGCCAGCAGCTTGGCCGGGCTAGGGGTCCGTACGGAGACCCAGTACTTC.

The chain has TRBV10-3 and TRBJ2-1; 14 nucleotides align to TRBD2. This CDR3 contains 19 residues. The J segment lost 3 bases and the V segment lost 0 bases, leaving 7 bases of the junction unmatched. Germline loops: CDR1 ENHRY, CDR2 SYGVKD. The CDR3 reads CAISESTSGRVKFYNEQFF. The DNA of the CDR3 is TGTGCCATCAGTGAGTCGACTAGCGGGAGGGTGAAGTTCTACAATGAGCAGTTCTTC.